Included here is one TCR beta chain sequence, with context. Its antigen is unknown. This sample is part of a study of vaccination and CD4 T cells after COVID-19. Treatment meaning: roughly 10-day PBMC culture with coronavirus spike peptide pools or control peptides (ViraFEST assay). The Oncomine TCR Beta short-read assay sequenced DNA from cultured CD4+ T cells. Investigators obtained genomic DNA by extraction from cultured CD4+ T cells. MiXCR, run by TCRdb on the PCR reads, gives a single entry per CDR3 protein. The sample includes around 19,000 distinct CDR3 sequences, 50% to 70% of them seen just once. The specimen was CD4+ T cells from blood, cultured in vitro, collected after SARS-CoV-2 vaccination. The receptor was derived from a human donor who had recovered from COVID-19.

The CDR3 nucleotides read TGTGCCAGCAGTGTCGGACACACTGGGAGCTACACCTTC. Translated: CASSVGHTGSYTF. The chain carries TRBV12-3 or TRBV12-4 and TRBJ1-2; maybe TRBD1 (5 bases). CDR3 length: 13 residues. The V and J ends lost 5 bases and 9 bases respectively, with 16 bases between them.